This T cell receptor beta chain was identified in a study of identical twins. TCRdb re-analysed the 5' RACE reads in MiXCR, keeping a single row per CDR3 protein. The repertoire holds around 530,000 distinct CDR3 sequences, with 13% to 15% as singletons. The CDR3 loop spans 14 amino acids. The germline V gene has CDR1 SGHRS and CDR2 YFSETQ. V lost 5 bases to trimming and J lost 7 bases, with 17 bases between them. Another study also made use of these data, one on yellow fever vaccine responses in identical twins.

The chain is built from TRBV5-1 and TRBJ2-3, with D possibly being TRBD1 (6 bases). The clonotype comes from a woman between 18 and 29 years old in good health. The material sequenced was CD4+ T cells sorted from blood. The CDR3 sequence: CASRQGQGLNTQYF. In nucleotides, the CDR3 is TGCGCCAGCAGACAGGGACAAGGGTTGAATACGCAGTATTTT.